This record concerns one T cell receptor beta chain sequence. The recovered donors of Cohort 3 showed two negative PCRs, clearance, or symptom resolution. Germline CDR1 reads SGHAT; CDR2 reads FQNNGV. V dropped 0 bases and J dropped 1 base, with 7 bases sitting between them. This CDR3 has 14 residues. The data were taken from a study of blood T cell repertoires in COVID-19. Study summary: Spain, Italy and the United States supplied samples that represented acute and convalescent COVID-19. Sample material is recorded as cDNA or gDNA derived from T cells, B-cell-depleted T cells, or PBMCs.

As handled by the study authors: Estimation of nucleated cell counts relied on the amplification of reference gene primers. Clones were read by immunoSEQ multiplex PCR, and TCRdb kept only the in-frame ones, dropping some. The DNA gave D and trimming, while V, J and clone size come from that table. This table holds approximately 200,000 clones, around 87% found once. The sample consisted of PBMCs or T cells enriched from blood (not recorded which). The chain uses TRBV11-2 and TRBJ2-7; a weak D match, TRBD2 (5 bases). This clonotype originated in a woman aged 25 to 39 who had recovered from COVID-19. The DNA of the CDR3 is TGTGCCAGCAGCTTAGAACTAGATTCCTACGAGCAGTACTTC. It codes for CASSLELDSYEQYF.